This entry describes one TCR beta chain. The method was immunoSEQ multiplex PCR; TCRdb's version includes in-frame clones alone and lacks a portion of them. The repertoire holds roughly 67,000 clones, roughly 85% seen once, with more than 20% in the top ten. The sample is drawn from a study of blood T cell repertoires in COVID-19. Across the whole study: Samples taken during acute and convalescent COVID-19 were collected in the United States, Italy and Spain. T cells, B-cell-depleted T cells, or PBMCs provided the cDNA or gDNA that served as material.

Trimming took 3 bases from V and 6 from J, leaving 11 bases between them. The CDR3 totals 13 residues. Germline-derived CDR1 and CDR2 are LGHDT and YNNKEL (reference sequence). V and J are TRBV3-1 (or the pseudogene TRBV3-2) and TRBJ1-2, with a tentative D call TRBD1 (5 bases). This clonotype was sampled from a man aged 45-65 years with acute or convalescent COVID-19. Sequencing was done on a sample of peripheral blood. The CDR3: CASSHPGRDGYTF. CDR3 nucleotides: TGTGCCAGCAGCCACCCAGGGCGTGATGGCTACACCTTC.